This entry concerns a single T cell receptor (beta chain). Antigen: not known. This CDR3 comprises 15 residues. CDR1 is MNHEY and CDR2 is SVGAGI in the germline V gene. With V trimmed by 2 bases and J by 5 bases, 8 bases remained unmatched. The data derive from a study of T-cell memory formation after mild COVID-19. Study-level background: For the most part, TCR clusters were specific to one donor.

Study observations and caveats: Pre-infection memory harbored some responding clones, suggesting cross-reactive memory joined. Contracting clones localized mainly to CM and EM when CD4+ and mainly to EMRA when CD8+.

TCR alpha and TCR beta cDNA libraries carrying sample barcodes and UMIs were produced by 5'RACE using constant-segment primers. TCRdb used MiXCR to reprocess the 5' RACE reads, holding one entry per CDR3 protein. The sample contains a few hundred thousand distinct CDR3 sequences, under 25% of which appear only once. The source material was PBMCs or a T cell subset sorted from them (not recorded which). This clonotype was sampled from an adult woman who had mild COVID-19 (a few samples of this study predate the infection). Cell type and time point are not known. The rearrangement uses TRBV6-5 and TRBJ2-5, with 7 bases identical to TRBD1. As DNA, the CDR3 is TGTGCCAGCAGTTACGACAGGGTTGGTAAGGAGACCCAGTACTTC. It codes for CASSYDRVGKETQYF.